This TCR beta chain was recorded in a study of cytomegalovirus exposure and HLA in healthy donors. Study in general: The same platform was used for the 110 or so validation repertoires and the approximately 670 first-cohort repertoires, a later analysis reported.

The length of the CDR3 is 15 residues. Unmatched junction bases numbered 2, after V lost 0 bases and J lost 5 bases. Germline CDR1 reads MDHEN; CDR2 reads SYDVKM. Assay: immunoSEQ multiplex PCR; the TCRdb copy retains only in-frame clones and omits some. Of around 300,000 clones listed, around 87% were seen once; the top ten hold approximately 0.9%. It was the approximately 120-subject validation cohort, separate from the approximately 620-subject first cohort, to which the donors belonged. The sequence was obtained from a young woman in good health and CMV-seronegative. The chain joins TRBV28 to TRBJ2-7; 12 nucleotides match TRBD1. The sequenced sample consisted of PBMCs. CDR3 coding DNA: TGTGCCAGCAGTTTATGGGGACAGGGGGCCGACGAGCAGTACTTC. Translated: CASSLWGQGADEQYF.